The rows below give T cell receptor beta chains drawn from one sample of a study of early T cells in non-severe SARS-CoV-2 infection. TCRdb re-called the 5' RACE reads through MiXCR, storing one row per CDR3 protein. The data show roughly 75,000 distinct CDR3 sequences, approximately 12% seen once. Sequenced material: whole blood. These receptors were collected from an adult who was a healthcare worker with PCR-confirmed SARS-CoV-2 infection or an uninfected control (not recorded which). Both conserved end residues are part of each CDR3. The D gene is left open where the match is weak. A clone size is listed for some rows: how often the clone was seen (once, few, many), or a class if it is expanded.

NA	TRBV29-1	TRBJ1-2	TRBD1	13	CSVGGTANYGYTF	TGCAGCGTTGGGGGGACAGCGAACTATGGCTACACCTTC
NA	TRBV5-1	TRBJ2-1	NA	16	CASSWERGSSYNEQFF	TGCGCCAGCAGCTGGGAACGGGGTAGCTCCTACAATGAGCAGTTCTTC
NA	TRBV7-8	TRBJ2-7	NA	13	CASSLVRGGEQYF	TGTGCCAGCAGCTTAGTCAGAGGGGGAGAGCAGTACTTC
NA	TRBV6-1	TRBJ2-1	NA	14	CASRTVGSNNEQFF	TGTGCCAGCAGGACCGTAGGCAGCAACAATGAGCAGTTCTTC
few	TRBV19	TRBJ2-1	TRBD2	15	CASSPTAGAYNEQFF	TGTGCCAGTAGTCCCACAGCGGGAGCCTACAATGAGCAGTTCTTC
NA	TRBV19	TRBJ2-2	NA	12	CASKGRTGELFF	TGTGCCAGTAAGGGGAGAACCGGGGAGCTGTTTTTT
few	TRBV28	TRBJ2-7	TRBD2	16	CASSSQTSGKAYEQYF	TGTGCCAGCAGTTCCCAGACTAGCGGGAAAGCCTACGAGCAGTACTTC
NA	TRBV28	TRBJ2-7	NA	15	CASSPRGLSSYEQYF	TGTGCCAGCAGTCCCCGGGGTCTAAGCTCCTACGAGCAGTACTTC
NA	TRBV15	TRBJ2-5	NA	15	CATSREDGPSETQYF	TGTGCCACCAGCAGAGAGGATGGGCCCTCAGAGACCCAGTACTTC
many	TRBV19	TRBJ1-5	TRBD1	17	CASSTPRGTGDLEPQHF	TGTGCCAGTAGTACTCCCCGGGGGACAGGGGACCTGGAGCCCCAGCATTTT
NA	TRBV2	TRBJ2-1	NA	14	CASRPPGSYNEQFF	TGTGCCAGCAGACCCCCAGGGTCCTACAATGAGCAGTTCTTC
many	TRBV12-3/TRBV12-4	TRBJ2-1	NA	17	CASSLAARGSSYNEQFF	TGTGCCAGCAGTTTAGCCGCGAGGGGAAGCTCCTACAATGAGCAGTTCTTC
few	TRBV7-2	TRBJ1-6	NA	14	CASSLSPVTSPLHF	TGTGCCAGCAGCTTGTCCCCAGTCACCTCACCCCTCCACTTT
few	TRBV7-9	TRBJ2-1	NA	13	CASSDGLHNEQFF	TGTGCCAGCAGCGACGGACTCCACAATGAGCAGTTCTTC
NA	TRBV4-1	TRBJ2-1	TRBD1	15	CASSQGQGARDEQFF	TGCGCCAGCAGCCAGGGACAGGGGGCACGGGATGAGCAGTTCTTC
few	TRBV9	TRBJ2-6	TRBD1	17	CASSHGTGPSGANVLTF	TGTGCCAGCAGCCACGGGACAGGGCCATCTGGGGCCAACGTCCTGACTTTC
many	TRBV29-1	TRBJ2-5	TRBD1	14	CSALGQGYRETQYF	TGCAGCGCGCTGGGACAGGGGTATCGAGAGACCCAGTACTTC
few	TRBV7-9	TRBJ2-3	NA	16	CASSLAQGEATDTQYF	TGTGCCAGCAGCTTAGCGCAGGGGGAGGCAACAGATACGCAGTATTTT
many	TRBV7-3	TRBJ2-1	NA	16	CASSFLNRGSYNEQFF	TGTGCCAGCAGCTTCCTTAACCGGGGCTCCTACAATGAGCAGTTCTTC
NA	TRBV5-1	TRBJ2-3	NA	15	CASSLVPQSTDTQYF	TGCGCCAGCAGCTTGGTCCCCCAAAGCACAGATACGCAGTATTTT
many	TRBV9	TRBJ2-7	NA	11	CASSVAGEQYF	TGTGCCAGCAGCGTAGCAGGCGAGCAGTACTTC
NA	TRBV7-3	TRBJ2-1	NA	14	CASSLRGGYNEQFF	TGTGCCAGCAGCTTACGAGGCGGGTACAATGAGCAGTTCTTC
NA	TRBV12-2	TRBJ2-4	NA	18	CASRWNQAGYLAKNIQYF	TGTGCAAGTCGCTGGAACCAGGCTGGCTACCTAGCCAAAAACATTCAGTACTTC
NA	TRBV2	TRBJ2-3	TRBD1	13	CASQRDRTDTQYF	TGTGCCAGCCAAAGGGACAGGACAGATACGCAGTATTTT
NA	TRBV11-2	TRBJ2-5	TRBD2	16	CASSPGLAGGGETQYF	TGTGCCAGCAGCCCCGGACTAGCGGGAGGCGGTGAGACCCAGTACTTC
many	TRBV7-9	TRBJ2-1	TRBD1	18	CASSFGTGGRLSYNEQFF	TGTGCCAGCAGCTTTGGGACAGGGGGCCGACTGTCCTACAATGAGCAGTTCTTC
many	TRBV7-2	TRBJ2-5	TRBD1	14	CASSPRGPPETQYF	TGTGCCAGCAGCCCCAGGGGGCCTCCGGAGACCCAGTACTTC
NA	TRBV20-1	TRBJ2-3	TRBD2	16	CSARDEAGSDTDTQYF	TGCAGTGCTAGAGATGAAGCGGGATCGGACACAGATACGCAGTATTTT
NA	TRBV25-1	TRBJ1-6	TRBD1	16	CASSDPTGGHNSPLHF	TGTGCCAGCAGTGATCCGACAGGGGGTCATAATTCACCCCTCCACTTT
few	TRBV9	TRBJ2-5	NA	14	CASSLQGTQETQYF	TGTGCCAGCAGCTTACAGGGAACACAAGAGACCCAGTACTTC
many	TRBV2	TRBJ2-7	NA	15	CASARDAQTPYEQYF	TGTGCCAGCGCACGGGACGCTCAAACCCCCTACGAGCAGTACTTC
many	TRBV7-6	TRBJ2-6	NA	16	CASSSAPGSGANVLTF	TGTGCCAGCAGCTCAGCTCCGGGCTCTGGGGCCAACGTCCTGACTTTC
few	TRBV28	TRBJ1-4	NA	14	CASSFGGLGEKLFF	TGTGCCAGCAGTTTTGGGGGCCTGGGTGAAAAACTGTTTTTT
NA	TRBV20-1	TRBJ2-3	NA	16	CSARDTGQYRTDTQYF	TGCAGTGCTAGAGATACCGGGCAGTACCGCACAGATACGCAGTATTTT
NA	TRBV24-1	TRBJ2-2	NA	15	CATSDLSQNTGELFF	TGTGCCACCAGTGATTTGTCTCAGAACACCGGGGAGCTGTTTTTT
many	TRBV28	TRBJ1-2	NA	15	CASSLAGSANYGYTF	TGTGCCAGCAGTTTAGCTGGGTCTGCTAACTATGGCTACACCTTC
few	TRBV28	TRBJ2-7	NA	13	CASSLIATGEQYF	TGTGCCAGCAGTTTAATAGCGACGGGCGAGCAGTACTTC
NA	TRBV5-1	TRBJ2-1	NA	14	CASSQGHQNNEQFF	TGCGCCAGCAGCCAGGGACACCAAAACAATGAGCAGTTCTTC
many	TRBV7-6	TRBJ2-7	NA	15	CASSEMSGLAYEQYF	TGTGCCAGCAGCGAGATGTCGGGGCTCGCCTACGAGCAGTACTTC
NA	TRBV11-1	TRBJ1-2	NA	13	CASSLSRADGYTF	TGTGCCAGCAGCTTAAGTAGGGCGGATGGCTACACCTTC
few	TRBV7-2	TRBJ2-1	TRBD2	15	CASSSLAGVNNEQFF	TGTGCCAGCAGCTCGCTAGCGGGAGTTAACAATGAGCAGTTCTTC
many	TRBV3-1	TRBJ1-6	NA	14	CASSQVDTNSPLHF	TGTGCCAGCAGCCAAGTGGATACTAATTCACCCCTCCACTTT
NA	TRBV5-4	TRBJ2-3	TRBD2	16	CASSAGLAGATDTQYF	TGTGCCAGCAGCGCGGGACTAGCGGGAGCCACAGATACGCAGTATTTT
few	TRBV5-1	TRBJ2-5	TRBD2	16	CASKLAGEYNRETQYF	TGCGCCAGCAAGCTAGCGGGAGAATATAATAGGGAGACCCAGTACTTC
many	TRBV24-1	TRBJ2-2	NA	14	CATSAKGETGELFF	TGTGCCACCAGTGCCAAGGGGGAGACCGGGGAGCTGTTTTTT
many	TRBV28	TRBJ2-7	NA	18	CASSFRSPTTGLSYEQYF	TGTGCCAGCAGTTTTCGATCTCCGACGACAGGCCTCTCCTACGAGCAGTACTTC
NA	TRBV6-1	TRBJ2-1	NA	16	CASSEQVLVSYNEQFF	TGTGCCAGCAGTGAGCAGGTCCTTGTCTCCTACAATGAGCAGTTCTTC
few	TRBV7-9	TRBJ2-7	TRBD2	14	CASSVLAGELGQYF	TGTGCCAGCAGCGTACTAGCGGGAGAACTCGGGCAGTACTTC
NA	TRBV6-4	TRBJ2-3	NA	14	CASSPQGITDTQYF	TGTGCCAGCAGTCCCCAGGGAATCACAGATACGCAGTATTTT
many	TRBV13	TRBJ1-1	NA	15	CASSPRGTSETEAFF	TGTGCCAGCAGCCCCCGAGGGACATCAGAAACTGAAGCTTTCTTT